Each of the 29 T cell receptor beta chains below was sequenced from the same sample in a study of cytomegalovirus exposure and HLA in healthy donors. Amplification used 60 Vbeta primers and 13 Jbeta primers. Generated by immunoSEQ multiplex PCR, the TCRdb table keeps only in-frame clones and is missing some. Of some 150,000 clones listed, more than 65% were seen once; the top ten hold approximately 1.8%. Source material: PBMCs. These receptors all come from a woman aged 25 to 39 in good health and CMV-seronegative.

This sequence joins TRBV7-2 and TRBJ2-5, with D tentatively TRBD2 (7 bases). V was clipped by 8 bases and J by 1 base, with 20 bases between them. There are 16 residues in the CDR3. The germline gives CDR1 SGHTA, CDR2 FQGNSA. CDR3 protein: CASSARGALTQETQYF. Here the CDR3 DNA reads TGTGCCAGCTCTGCCCGGGGGGCGCTGACCCAAGAGACCCAGTACTTC.

This clone was recorded a few times. The rearrangement uses TRBV5-8 and TRBJ2-1, with 8 bases lining up with TRBD2. The length of the CDR3 is 14 residues. Germline V gene sequence: CDR1 SGHTS, CDR2 YDEGEE. J lost 12 bases, V lost 0 bases, and 8 bases had no gene match. Here the CDR3 reads CASSLDLAGLGQFF. The CDR3 DNA reads TGTGCCAGCAGCTTGGATCTAGCGGGTCTCGGGCAGTTCTTC.

The chain employs TRBV28 and TRBJ2-7; 10 positions agree with TRBD1. The CDR3 consists of 17 residues. V shed 6 bases and J 0 bases; nucleotides not matched to a gene: 11. The germline gives CDR1 MDHEN, CDR2 SYDVKM. The CDR3 sequence: CASRASPGQGYSYEQYF. CDR3 in DNA: TGTGCCAGCAGAGCCTCCCCGGGACAGGGGTACTCCTACGAGCAGTACTTC.

CDR3 sequence (DNA): TGCGCCAGCAGCCAGGTTGGACTAGCGGATCGAGGAGAGACCCAGTACTTC. This translates into CASSQVGLADRGETQYF. V is TRBV4-1 and J is TRBJ2-5; 10 nucleotides match TRBD2. Losses at the gene ends were 3 bases for V and 4 bases for J; bases not matched to a gene: 11. From germline, CDR1 is MGHRA and CDR2 YSYEKL. The CDR3 length is 17 residues.

This sequence joins TRBV28 and TRBJ2-7, with 9 nucleotides matching TRBD2. This CDR3 spans 14 amino acids. V was clipped by 5 bases and J by 6 bases; unmatched bases: 8. Germline V CDR1 and CDR2: MDHEN, SYDVKM. DNA of the CDR3: TGTGCCAGCAGTAACCTAGCGGGACTCCCCGAGCAGTACTTC. The encoded protein is CASSNLAGLPEQYF.

This clone was seen more than once but under ten times. The V call is TRBV9, the J call TRBJ1-6; D ambiguous. The CDR3 covers 15 residues. The V gene's germline CDR1 is SGDLS and CDR2 YYNGEE. The ends were cut back, 1 base at V and 7 bases at J, with 12 bases in the middle. The CDR3 sequence is CASSVSNALNSPLHF. In DNA, the CDR3 is TGTGCCAGCAGCGTAAGCAACGCCCTGAATTCACCCCTCCACTTT.

This chain's CDR3 is CASSLLGRNEQFF. The CDR3 bases are TGTGCCAGCAGCTTACTGGGCCGGAATGAGCAGTTCTTC. V usage is TRBV7-3 and J usage is TRBJ2-1; D gene uncertain. CDR3 length: 13 amino acids. In germline, CDR1 is SGHTA, CDR2 FQGTGA. V lost 2 bases and J lost 7, with 9 bases in between.

The V and J genes are TRBV7-6 and TRBJ2-3; the match to TRBD1 covers 9 bases. The CDR3 is 15 amino acids. Trimming at V came to 2 bases and at J to 2 bases, leaving 2 bases not matched to a gene. Germline assignment: CDR1 SGHVS and CDR2 FNYEAQ. CDR3 protein: CASSLRTGDTDTQYF. The CDR3 DNA follows: TGTGCCAGCAGCTTACGGACAGGGGACACAGATACGCAGTATTTT. The full variable domain, rest sourced from reference TRBV7-6 and TRBJ2-3, is GAGVSQSPRYKVTKRGQDVALRCDPISGHVSLYWYRQALGQGPEFLTYFNYEAQQDKSGLPNDRFSAERPEGSISTLTIQRTEQRDSAMYRCASSLRTGDTDTQYFGPGTRLTVL.

This chain uses TRBV10-3 with TRBJ1-2, with 9 bases aligning to TRBD1. Germline CDR1 and CDR2: ENHRY and SYGVKD. Trimming removed 11 bases from V and 6 bases from J; junction bases left unmatched: 13. CDR3 length: 14 residues. The CDR3 region has the DNA TGTGCCGGATCGGTGGACAGGGGAAGCGATGGCTACACCTTC. Amino acids: CAGSVDRGSDGYTF.

The chain employs TRBV18 and TRBJ1-2; D might be TRBD1 (5 bases). The CDR3 is 13 amino acids. Trimming cost V 3 bases and J 1 base, with 6 bases left between them. CDR1 and CDR2 (germline): KGHSH, LQKENI. CDR3 nucleotide sequence: TGTGCCAGCTCACCGACAGATAACTATGGCTACACCTTC. Protein sequence: CASSPTDNYGYTF.

This chain links TRBV19 with TRBJ2-5, with 8 positions matching TRBD2. The V gene end was trimmed by 0 bases and the J gene end by 5 bases; junction bases not matched to a gene: 11. The CDR3 sequence is 17 residues long. CDR1 is LNHDA and CDR2 is SQIVND in the germline V gene (reference sequence). CDR3: CASSIDLGSGLGETQYF. Written as DNA, the CDR3 is TGTGCCAGTAGTATAGATCTGGGGTCGGGACTAGGCGAGACCCAGTACTTC.

The chain couples TRBV5-1 to TRBJ2-5; 10 bases agree with TRBD2. Germline V lookup: CDR1 SGHRS, CDR2 YFSETQ. The CDR3 runs 15 residues. V gave up 4 bases and J gave up 5 bases; unmatched junction bases: 8. DNA for the CDR3: TGCGCCAGCAGCCTCCGGACTAGCGGTGGGGAGACCCAGTACTTC. Translated: CASSLRTSGGETQYF.

J is TRBJ1-3 and V is TRBV10-3, with unresolved D. The V end lost 7 bases, the J end lost 1 base, and 8 bases lay between the germline ends. The CDR3 contains 13 residues. Germline lookup yields CDR1 ENHRY and CDR2 SYGVKD. CDR3 loop: CAITPVSGNTIYF. The CDR3 nucleotides read TGTGCCATCACTCCAGTTTCTGGAAACACCATATATTTT.

Regarding this clone: The junction and the germline gene differ at one end; a read error may be behind it. The CDR3 region has the DNA TGTGCTAGCAGCTTAGCGTATAATGAAAAACTGTTTTTT. Translation gives CASSLAYNEKLFF. This chain uses TRBV7-7 with TRBJ1-4; D is uncertain. The germline gives CDR1 SSHAT, CDR2 FNYEAQ (reference sequence). The CDR3 consists of 13 residues.

The chain has TRBV7-8 and TRBJ1-1, with D possibly being TRBD1 (5 bases). Trimming cost V 1 base and J 3 bases, with 21 bases left between them. Germline V gives CDR1 SGHVS, CDR2 FQNEAQ. The CDR3 has 18 residues. CDR3 residues: CASSLGRPGGGSDTEAFF. The CDR3 DNA sequence: TGTGCCAGCAGCTTAGGGCGGCCTGGGGGGGGATCGGACACTGAAGCTTTCTTT.

This clone was recorded only once. The gene calls are TRBV27 and TRBJ1-6; 7 positions agree with TRBD1. CDR3 length equals 13 residues. V shed 5 bases and J 14 bases; nucleotides not matched to a gene: 9. Germline-derived CDR1 and CDR2 are MNHEY and SMNVEV (reference sequence). Here the CDR3 DNA reads TGTGCCAGCAGTCTGGACGGAGGGGGCACCCTCCACTTT. This translates into CASSLDGGGTLHF.

This chain connects TRBV6-5 to TRBJ2-2; a possible D gene is TRBD1 (6 bases). Trimming took 2 bases from V and 5 from J, leaving 15 bases between them. Germline CDR1 is MNHEY and CDR2 is SVGAGI. This CDR3 has 16 amino acids. CDR3 bases: TGTGCCAGCAGTTACCTTCGGCAGGGGATAACCGGGGAGCTGTTTTTT. Amino acid sequence: CASSYLRQGITGELFF.

V is TRBV5-4 and J is TRBJ1-3; 7 nucleotides match TRBD1. Germline loops: CDR1 SGHNT, CDR2 YYREEE (reference sequence). V gave up 3 bases and J gave up 4 bases; unmatched junction bases: 7. The CDR3 spans 15 residues. CDR3 sequence reads: CASSSGQTGGNTIYF. The CDR3 coding sequence is TGTGCCAGCAGCTCGGGACAGACGGGAGGAAACACCATATATTTT.

In its sample, this clone was seen a few times. This chain uses TRBV6-6 with TRBJ1-1; the D gene is possibly TRBD1 (6 bases). The CDR3 totals 13 residues. Trimming shortened V by 0 bases and J by 6 bases, and 8 bases separated the two germline ends. Germline loops: CDR1 MNHNY, CDR2 SVGAGI (reference sequence). The CDR3, as DNA: TGTGCCAGCAGTTACTCGGGGGCCTCTGAAGCTTTCTTT. Translated: CASSYSGASEAFF.

This chain joins TRBV14 and TRBJ2-3, with D maybe TRBD1 (6 bases). Trimming left V 2 bases short and J 1 base short, with 7 bases between. CDR3 length: 14 residues. Germline V gene lookup returns CDR1 SGHDN and CDR2 FVKESK. CDR3 residues: CASSQYRGTDTQYF. In DNA form, the CDR3 reads TGTGCCAGCAGCCAATACAGGGGCACAGATACGCAGTATTTT.

This clone occurred a few times. The chain joins TRBV6-6 to TRBJ2-7; a possible D gene is TRBD2 (5 bases). Germline V lookup: CDR1 MNHNY, CDR2 SVGAGI (reference sequence). The CDR3 runs to 13 residues. The V and J ends lost 10 bases and 2 bases respectively, with 15 bases between them. CDR3 coding DNA: TGTGCCACCTCGGGCAGCGGAACCTACGAGCAGTACTTC. This gives the protein CATSGSGTYEQYF.

This clone occurred a few times. The chain couples TRBV15 to TRBJ2-7, with a weak D call TRBD1 (5 bases). CDR1 and CDR2 from the germline V gene are LNHNV and YYDKDF (reference sequence). This CDR3 comprises 14 residues. Deletions cut 3 bases from V and 1 base from J, with 10 bases between. DNA for the CDR3: TGTGCCACCAGCAGTTTTAGGGGTTCCTACGAGCAGTACTTC. Translating gives CATSSFRGSYEQYF.

The chain employs TRBV7-3 and TRBJ2-6, with 9 positions matching TRBD1. The CDR3 is 18 residues long. Trimming took 5 bases from V and 5 from J; bases not matched to a gene: 13. Germline-derived CDR1 and CDR2 are SGHTA and FQGTGA. CDR3 coding DNA: TGTGCCAGCAGCCCCCACCCGGGACAGGGTTTTAGGGCCAACGTCCTGACTTTC. Translated: CASSPHPGQGFRANVLTF.

This clone was observed a handful of times. J is TRBJ2-6 and V is TRBV5-1; TRBD1 aligns across 11 bases. This CDR3 spans 19 amino acids. The germline V gene has CDR1 SGHRS and CDR2 YFSETQ. V gave up 5 bases and J gave up 0 bases; unmatched junction bases: 10. The CDR3 region is CASSRRTGTGGSGANVLTF. Here the CDR3 DNA reads TGCGCCAGCAGTCGCCGAACCGGGACAGGGGGCTCTGGGGCCAACGTCCTGACTTTC.

The chain carries TRBV28 and TRBJ2-7; 7 nucleotides agree with TRBD1. The CDR3 spans 15 residues. The germline gives CDR1 MDHEN, CDR2 SYDVKM. With V trimmed by 5 bases and J by 3 bases, 10 bases remained unmatched. The CDR3 DNA sequence: TGTGCCAGCAGTCAGACAGGGTTAATCGGCTACGAGCAGTACTTC. Translating it yields CASSQTGLIGYEQYF.

The chain employs TRBV7-2 and TRBJ1-4, with 9 bases fitting TRBD1. The V gene end was trimmed by 0 bases and the J gene end by 9 bases; junction bases not matched to a gene: 5. This CDR3 is 15 amino acids long. Looked up from germline, CDR1 is SGHTA and CDR2 is FQGNSA. CDR3 region: CASSLAGTGTQKLFF. CDR3 DNA sequence: TGTGCCAGCAGCTTAGCGGGGACAGGGACGCAAAAACTGTTTTTT. Full variable domain (outside the CDR3, taken from reference TRBV7-2 and TRBJ1-4): GAGVSQSPSNKVTEKGKDVELRCDPISGHTALYWYRQSLGQGLEFLIYFQGNSAPDKSGLPSDRFSAERTGGSVSTLTIQRTQQEDSAVYLCASSLAGTGTQKLFFGSGTQLSVL.

This sequence joins TRBV13 and TRBJ1-6; 7 bases line up with TRBD1. Germline values: CDR1 PRHDT, CDR2 FYEKMQ (reference sequence). The CDR3 extends over 16 amino acids. Trimming removed 5 bases from V and 9 bases from J; junction bases left unmatched: 13. For the CDR3, the DNA is TGTGCCAGCAGCCCAGGGGGTCAGGGGGGCAGTTCACCCCTCCACTTT. Protein sequence: CASSPGGQGGSSPLHF.

In its sample, this clone was seen a few times. As DNA, the CDR3 is TGCGCCAGCAGCCCCACGACAGGGGGTAACTATGGCTACACCTTC. This translates into CASSPTTGGNYGYTF. The chain recombines TRBV5-1 with TRBJ1-2; 9 nucleotides agree with TRBD1. This CDR3 has 15 residues. Germline assignment: CDR1 SGHRS and CDR2 YFSETQ. The V segment lost 4 bases and the J segment 1 base; nucleotides outside the gene matches: 5.

The chain employs TRBV30 and TRBJ2-7; maybe TRBD1 (8 bases). Germline lookup yields CDR1 GTSNPN and CDR2 SVGIG (reference sequence). The CDR3 has 14 residues. The V gene lost 2 bases and the J gene lost 8 bases, with 19 bases spanning the gap. Here the CDR3 DNA reads TGTGCCTGGAGTAACGGACAGGGAGGGGGGAAGCAGTACTTC. Protein sequence: CAWSNGQGGGKQYF.